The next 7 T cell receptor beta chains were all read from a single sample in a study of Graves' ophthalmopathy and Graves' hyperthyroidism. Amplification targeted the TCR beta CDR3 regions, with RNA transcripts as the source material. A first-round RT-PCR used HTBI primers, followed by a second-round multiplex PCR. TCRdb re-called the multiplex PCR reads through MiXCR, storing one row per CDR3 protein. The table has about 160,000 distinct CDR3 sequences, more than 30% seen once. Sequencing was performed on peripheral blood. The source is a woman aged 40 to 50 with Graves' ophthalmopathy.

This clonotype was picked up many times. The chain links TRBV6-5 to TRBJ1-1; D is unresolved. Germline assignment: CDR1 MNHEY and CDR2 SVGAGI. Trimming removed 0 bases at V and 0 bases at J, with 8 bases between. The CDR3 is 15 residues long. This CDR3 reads CASSYSRQMNTEAFF. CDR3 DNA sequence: TGTGCCAGCAGTTACTCGAGACAAATGAACACTGAAGCTTTCTTT.

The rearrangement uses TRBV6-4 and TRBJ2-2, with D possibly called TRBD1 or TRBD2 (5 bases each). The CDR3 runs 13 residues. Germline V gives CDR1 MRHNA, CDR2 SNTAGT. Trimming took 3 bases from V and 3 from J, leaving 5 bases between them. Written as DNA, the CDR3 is TGTGCCAGCAGTGAGGGACACACCGGGGAGCTGTTTTTT. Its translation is CASSEGHTGELFF.

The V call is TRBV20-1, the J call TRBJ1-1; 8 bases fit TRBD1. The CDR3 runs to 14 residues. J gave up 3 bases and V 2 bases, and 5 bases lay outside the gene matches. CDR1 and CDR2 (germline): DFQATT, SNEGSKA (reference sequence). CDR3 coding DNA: TGCAGTGCTAGACCGGGACAGGCCCACACTGAAGCTTTCTTT. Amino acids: CSARPGQAHTEAFF.

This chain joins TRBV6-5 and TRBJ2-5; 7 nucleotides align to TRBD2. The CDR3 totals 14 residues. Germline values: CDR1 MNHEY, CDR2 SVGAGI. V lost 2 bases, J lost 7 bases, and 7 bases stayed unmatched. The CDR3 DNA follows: TGTGCCAGCAGTTACCGGGGGGTTGGCAGGACCCAGTACTTC. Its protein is CASSYRGVGRTQYF.

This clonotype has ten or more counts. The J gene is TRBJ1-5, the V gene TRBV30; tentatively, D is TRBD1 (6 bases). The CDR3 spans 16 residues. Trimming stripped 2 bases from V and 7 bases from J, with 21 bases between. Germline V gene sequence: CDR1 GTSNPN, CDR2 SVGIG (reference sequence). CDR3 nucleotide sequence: TGTGCCTGGAGTCCCGGGACACAACAGGGATGGCAGCCCCAGCATTTT. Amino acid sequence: CAWSPGTQQGWQPQHF.

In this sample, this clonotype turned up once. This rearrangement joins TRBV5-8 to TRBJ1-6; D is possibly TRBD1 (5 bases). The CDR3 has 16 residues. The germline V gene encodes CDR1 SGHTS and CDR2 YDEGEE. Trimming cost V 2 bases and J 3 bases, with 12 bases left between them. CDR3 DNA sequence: TGTGCCAGCAGCTTAAGAGGGGTAGGCTATAATTCACCCCTCCACTTT. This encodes CASSLRGVGYNSPLHF.

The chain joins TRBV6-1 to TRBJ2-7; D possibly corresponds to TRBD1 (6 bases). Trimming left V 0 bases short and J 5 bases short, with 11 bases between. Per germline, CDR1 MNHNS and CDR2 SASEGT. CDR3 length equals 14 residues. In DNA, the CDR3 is TGTGCCAGCAGTGAAGCGGGACAAATACACGAGCAGTACTTC. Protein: CASSEAGQIHEQYF.